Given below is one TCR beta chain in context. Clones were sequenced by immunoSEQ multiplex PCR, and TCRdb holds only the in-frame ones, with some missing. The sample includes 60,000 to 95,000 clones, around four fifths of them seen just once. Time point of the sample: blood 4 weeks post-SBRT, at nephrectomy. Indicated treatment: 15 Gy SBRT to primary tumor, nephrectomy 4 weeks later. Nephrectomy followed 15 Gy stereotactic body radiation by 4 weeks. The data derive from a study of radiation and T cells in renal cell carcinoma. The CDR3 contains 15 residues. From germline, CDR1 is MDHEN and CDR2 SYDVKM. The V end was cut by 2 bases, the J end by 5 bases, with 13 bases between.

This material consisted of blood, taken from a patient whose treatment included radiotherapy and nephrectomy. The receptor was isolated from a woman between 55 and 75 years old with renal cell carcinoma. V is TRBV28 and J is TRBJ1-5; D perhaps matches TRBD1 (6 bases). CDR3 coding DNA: TGTGCCAGCAGTTTAATTGGACAGAGGGATCAGCCCCAGCATTTT. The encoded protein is CASSLIGQRDQPQHF.